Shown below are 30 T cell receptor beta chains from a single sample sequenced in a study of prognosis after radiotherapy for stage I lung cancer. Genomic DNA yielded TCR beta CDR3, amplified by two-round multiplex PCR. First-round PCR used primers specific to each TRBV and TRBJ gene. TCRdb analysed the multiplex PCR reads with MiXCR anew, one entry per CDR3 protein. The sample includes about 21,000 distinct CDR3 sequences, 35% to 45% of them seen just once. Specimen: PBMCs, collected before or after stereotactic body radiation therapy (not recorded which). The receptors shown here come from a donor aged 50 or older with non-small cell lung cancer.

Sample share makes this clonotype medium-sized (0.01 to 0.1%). CDR3 sequence: CSVPSENTDTQYF. The CDR3 nucleotides are TGCAGTGTTCCTAGCGAGAACACAGATACGCAGTATTTT. The V gene is TRBV20-1, the J gene TRBJ2-3; TRBD2 is a possible D gene (6 bases). Trimming stripped 7 bases from V and 2 bases from J, with 13 bases between. There are 13 residues in the CDR3. Germline V gene data show CDR1 as DFQATT and CDR2 as SNEGSKA (reference sequence).

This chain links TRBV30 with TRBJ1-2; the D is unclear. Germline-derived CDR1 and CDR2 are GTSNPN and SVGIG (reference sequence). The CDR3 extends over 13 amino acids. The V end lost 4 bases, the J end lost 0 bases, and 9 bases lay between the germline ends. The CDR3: CAWTQKSNYGYTF. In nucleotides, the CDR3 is TGTGCCTGGACGCAGAAGTCTAACTATGGCTACACCTTC.

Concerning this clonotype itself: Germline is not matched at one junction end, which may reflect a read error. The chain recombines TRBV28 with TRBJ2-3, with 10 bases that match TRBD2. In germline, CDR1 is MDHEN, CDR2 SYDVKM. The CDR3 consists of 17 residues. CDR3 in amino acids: CTSTPVGLARSTDTQYF. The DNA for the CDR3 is TGTACCAGCACCCCGGTGGGACTAGCGCGTAGCACAGATACGCAGTATTTT.

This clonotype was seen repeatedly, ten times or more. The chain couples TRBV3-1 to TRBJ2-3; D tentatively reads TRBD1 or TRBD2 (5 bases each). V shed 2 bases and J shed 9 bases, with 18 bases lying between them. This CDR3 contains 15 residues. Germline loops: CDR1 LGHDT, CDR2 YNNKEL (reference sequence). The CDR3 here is CASSQQTGPAGTQYF. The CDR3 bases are TGTGCCAGCAGCCAACAAACGGGACCTGCCGGCACGCAGTATTTT.

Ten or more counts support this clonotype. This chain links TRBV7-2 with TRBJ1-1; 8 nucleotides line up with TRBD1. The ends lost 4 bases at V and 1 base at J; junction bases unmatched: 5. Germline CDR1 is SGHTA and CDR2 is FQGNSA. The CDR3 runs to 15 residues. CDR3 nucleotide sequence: TGTGCCAGCAGCTCCAGGGGGCTTGGGAACACTGAAGCTTTCTTT. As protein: CASSSRGLGNTEAFF.

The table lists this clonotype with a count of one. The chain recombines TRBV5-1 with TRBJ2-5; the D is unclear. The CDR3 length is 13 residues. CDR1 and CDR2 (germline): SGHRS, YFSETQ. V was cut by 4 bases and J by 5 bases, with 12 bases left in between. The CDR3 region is CASSPGPEETQYF. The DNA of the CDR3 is TGCGCCAGCAGCCCCGGGCCTGAGGAGACCCAGTACTTC.

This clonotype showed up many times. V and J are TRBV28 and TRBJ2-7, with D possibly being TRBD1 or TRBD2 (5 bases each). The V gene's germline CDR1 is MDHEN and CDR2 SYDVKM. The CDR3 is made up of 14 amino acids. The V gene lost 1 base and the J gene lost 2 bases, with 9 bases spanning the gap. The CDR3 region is CASSLSRGTYEQYF. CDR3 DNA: TGTGCCAGCAGTTTATCGAGGGGAACCTACGAGCAGTACTTC.

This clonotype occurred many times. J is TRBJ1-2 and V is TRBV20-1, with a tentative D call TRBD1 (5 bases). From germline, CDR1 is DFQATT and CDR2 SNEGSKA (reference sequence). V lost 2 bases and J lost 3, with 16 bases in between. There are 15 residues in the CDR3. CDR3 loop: CSARRQGGIYYGYTF. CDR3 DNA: TGCAGTGCTAGAAGGCAGGGAGGAATCTACTATGGCTACACCTTC.

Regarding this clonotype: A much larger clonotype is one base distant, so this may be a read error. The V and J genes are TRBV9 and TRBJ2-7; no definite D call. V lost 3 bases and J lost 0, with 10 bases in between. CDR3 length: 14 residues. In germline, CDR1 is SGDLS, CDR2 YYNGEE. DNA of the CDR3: TGTGCCAGCAGCGCAACCCCGTACTCCTACGAGCAGTACTTC. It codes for CASSATPYSYEQYF.

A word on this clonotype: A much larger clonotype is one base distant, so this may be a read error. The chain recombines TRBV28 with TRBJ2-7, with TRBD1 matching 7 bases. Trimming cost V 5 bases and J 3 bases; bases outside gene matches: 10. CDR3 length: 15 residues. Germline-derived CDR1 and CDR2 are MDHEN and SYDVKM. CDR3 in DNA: TGTGCCAGCAGTAGACAGGGACGGGAAATCTACGAGCAGTACTTC. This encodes CASSRQGREIYEQYF.

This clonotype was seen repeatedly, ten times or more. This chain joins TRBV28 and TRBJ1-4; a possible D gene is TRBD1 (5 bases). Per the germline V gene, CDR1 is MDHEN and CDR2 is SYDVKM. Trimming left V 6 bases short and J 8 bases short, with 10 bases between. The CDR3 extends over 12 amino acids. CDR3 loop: CASRPDSEKLFF. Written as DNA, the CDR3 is TGTGCCAGCAGACCAGACAGCGAAAAACTGTTTTTT.

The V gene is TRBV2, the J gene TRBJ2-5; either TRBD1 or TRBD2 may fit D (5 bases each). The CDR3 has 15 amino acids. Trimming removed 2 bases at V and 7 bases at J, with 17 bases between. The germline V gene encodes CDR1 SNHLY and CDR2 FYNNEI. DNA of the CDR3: TGTGCCAGCAGTGAAACGGAGGTTGTGGGGGTGACCCAGTACTTC. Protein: CASSETEVVGVTQYF.

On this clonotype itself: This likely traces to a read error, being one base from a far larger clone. CDR3 region: CASSLNLERIYEQYF. The CDR3 DNA sequence: TGTGCCAGCAGTCTAAACTTGGAAAGAATCTACGAGCAGTACTTC. V gene TRBV6-1 combines with J gene TRBJ2-7; D remains unclear. Germline loops: CDR1 MNHNS, CDR2 SASEGT. The CDR3 length is 15 residues. Trimming removed 5 bases from V and 3 bases from J, with 17 bases in between.

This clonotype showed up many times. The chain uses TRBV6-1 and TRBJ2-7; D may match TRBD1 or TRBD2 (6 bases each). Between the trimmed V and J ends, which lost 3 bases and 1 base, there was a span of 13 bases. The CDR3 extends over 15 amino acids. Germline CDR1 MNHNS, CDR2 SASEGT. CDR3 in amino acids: CASSDRGRGSYEQYF. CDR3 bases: TGTGCCAGCAGTGATCGGGGGCGAGGTTCCTACGAGCAGTACTTC.

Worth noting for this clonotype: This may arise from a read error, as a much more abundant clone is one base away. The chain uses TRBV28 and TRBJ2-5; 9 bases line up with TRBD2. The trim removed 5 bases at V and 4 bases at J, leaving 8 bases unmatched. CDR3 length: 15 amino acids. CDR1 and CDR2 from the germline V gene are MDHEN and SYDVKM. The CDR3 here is CASSLRGLALETQYF. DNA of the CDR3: TGTGCCAGCAGTCTCCGGGGACTAGCACTAGAGACCCAGTACTTC.

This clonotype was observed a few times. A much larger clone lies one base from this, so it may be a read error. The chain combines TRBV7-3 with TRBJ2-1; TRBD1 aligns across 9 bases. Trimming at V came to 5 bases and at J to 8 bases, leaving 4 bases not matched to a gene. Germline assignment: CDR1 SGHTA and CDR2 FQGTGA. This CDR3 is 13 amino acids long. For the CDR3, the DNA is TGTGCCAGCAGCAGACAGGGGGGGTATGAGCAGTTCTTC. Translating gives CASSRQGGYEQFF.

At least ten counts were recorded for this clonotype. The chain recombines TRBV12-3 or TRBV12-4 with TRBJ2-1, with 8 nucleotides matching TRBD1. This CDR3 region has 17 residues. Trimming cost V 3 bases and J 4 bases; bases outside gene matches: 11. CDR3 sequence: CASSFLPGGQLYNEQFF. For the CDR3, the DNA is TGTGCCAGCAGTTTTCTGCCAGGGGGCCAGTTATACAATGAGCAGTTCTTC.

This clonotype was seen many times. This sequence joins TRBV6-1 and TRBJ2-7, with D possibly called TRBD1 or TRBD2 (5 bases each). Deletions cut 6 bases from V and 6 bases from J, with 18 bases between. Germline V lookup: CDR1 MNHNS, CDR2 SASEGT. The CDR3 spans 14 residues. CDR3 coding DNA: TGTGCCAGCAGCCGGGGTAGGACACTGTTCGAGCAGTACTTC. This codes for CASSRGRTLFEQYF.

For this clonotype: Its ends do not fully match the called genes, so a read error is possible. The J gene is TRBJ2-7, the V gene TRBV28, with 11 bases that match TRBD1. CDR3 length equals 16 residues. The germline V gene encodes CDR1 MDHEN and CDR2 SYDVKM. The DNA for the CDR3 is TGTGCCAGCGGGACAGGGGGATTGGCGGTAGTCTACGAGCAGTATTTC. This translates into CASGTGGLAVVYEQYF. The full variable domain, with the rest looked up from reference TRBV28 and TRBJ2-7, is DVKVTQSSRYLVKRTGEKVFLECVQDMDHENMFWYRQDPGLGLRLIYFSYDVKMKEKGDIPEGYSVSREKKERFSLILESASTNQTSMYLCASGTGGLAVVYEQYFGPGTRLTVT.

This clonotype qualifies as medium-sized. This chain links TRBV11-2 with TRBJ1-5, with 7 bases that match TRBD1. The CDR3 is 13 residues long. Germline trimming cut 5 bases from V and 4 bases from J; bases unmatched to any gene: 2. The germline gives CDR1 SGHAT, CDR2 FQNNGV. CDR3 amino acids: CASSRTGNQPQHF. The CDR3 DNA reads TGTGCCAGCAGCCGGACAGGAAATCAGCCCCAGCATTTT.

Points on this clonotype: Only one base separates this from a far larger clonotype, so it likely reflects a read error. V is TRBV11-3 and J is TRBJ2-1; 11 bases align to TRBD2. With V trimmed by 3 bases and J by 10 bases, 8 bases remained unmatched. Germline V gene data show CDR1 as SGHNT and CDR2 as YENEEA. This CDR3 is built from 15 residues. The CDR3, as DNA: TGTGCCAGCAGCTTGACTAGCGGGACAGCGTACGAGCAGTTCTTC. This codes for CASSLTSGTAYEQFF.

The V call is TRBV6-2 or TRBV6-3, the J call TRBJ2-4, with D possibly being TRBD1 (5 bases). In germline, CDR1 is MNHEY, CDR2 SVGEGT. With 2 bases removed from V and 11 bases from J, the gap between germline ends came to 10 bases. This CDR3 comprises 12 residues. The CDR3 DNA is TGTGCCAGCAGTTACATACCAGGGCTTCAGTACTTC. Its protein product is CASSYIPGLQYF.

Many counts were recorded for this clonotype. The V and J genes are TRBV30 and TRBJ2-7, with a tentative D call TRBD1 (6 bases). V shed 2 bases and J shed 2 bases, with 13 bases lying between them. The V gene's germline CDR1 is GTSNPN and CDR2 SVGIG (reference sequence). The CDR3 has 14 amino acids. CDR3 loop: CAWSYRAIAYEQYF. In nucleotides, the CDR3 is TGTGCCTGGAGTTACAGGGCTATCGCCTACGAGCAGTACTTC.

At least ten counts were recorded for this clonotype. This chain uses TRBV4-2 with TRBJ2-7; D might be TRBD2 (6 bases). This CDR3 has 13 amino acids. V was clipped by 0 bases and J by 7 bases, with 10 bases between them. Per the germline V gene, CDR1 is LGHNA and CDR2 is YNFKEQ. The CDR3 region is CASSQDLAPEQYF. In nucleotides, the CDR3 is TGTGCCAGCAGCCAAGACCTAGCGCCTGAGCAGTACTTC.

The CDR3 nucleotides are TGTGCCACCAGCCGCGAGTTTGGGGCCTACAATGAGCAGTTCTTC. Its protein product is CATSREFGAYNEQFF. This chain links TRBV15 with TRBJ2-1; no reliable D call. The CDR3 consists of 15 residues. The V and J ends lost 5 bases and 2 bases respectively, with 13 bases between them. From germline, CDR1 is LNHNV and CDR2 YYDKDF (reference sequence).

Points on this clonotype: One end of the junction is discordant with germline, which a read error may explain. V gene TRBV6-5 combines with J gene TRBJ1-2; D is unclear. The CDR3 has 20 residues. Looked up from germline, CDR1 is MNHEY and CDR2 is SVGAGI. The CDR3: CASSYTPFVGQLPNFYVYTF. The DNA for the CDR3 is TGTGCCAGCAGTTATACGCCTTTTGTGGGCCAGTTGCCCAACTTCTATGTCTACACCTTC.

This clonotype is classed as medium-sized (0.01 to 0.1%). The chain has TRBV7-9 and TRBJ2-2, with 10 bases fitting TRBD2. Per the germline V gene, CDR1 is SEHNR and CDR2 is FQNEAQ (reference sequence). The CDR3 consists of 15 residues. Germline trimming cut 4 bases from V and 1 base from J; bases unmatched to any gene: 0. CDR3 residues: CASSWTSGNTGELFF. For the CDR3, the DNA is TGTGCCAGCAGCTGGACTAGCGGGAACACCGGGGAGCTGTTTTTT.

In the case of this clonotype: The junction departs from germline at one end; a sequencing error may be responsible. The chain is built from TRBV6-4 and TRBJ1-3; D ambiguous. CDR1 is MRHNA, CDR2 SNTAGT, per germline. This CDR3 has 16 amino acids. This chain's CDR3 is CASSSSTRETGNTIYF. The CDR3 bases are TGTGCCAGCAGTTCCTCGACCCGGGAGACTGGAAACACCATATACTTT.

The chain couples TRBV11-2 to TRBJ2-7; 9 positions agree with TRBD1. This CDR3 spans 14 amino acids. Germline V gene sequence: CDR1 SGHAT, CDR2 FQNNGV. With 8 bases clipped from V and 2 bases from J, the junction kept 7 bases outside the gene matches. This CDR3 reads CASVGDRAAYEQYF. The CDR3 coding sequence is TGTGCCAGCGTAGGGGACAGGGCGGCCTACGAGCAGTACTTC.

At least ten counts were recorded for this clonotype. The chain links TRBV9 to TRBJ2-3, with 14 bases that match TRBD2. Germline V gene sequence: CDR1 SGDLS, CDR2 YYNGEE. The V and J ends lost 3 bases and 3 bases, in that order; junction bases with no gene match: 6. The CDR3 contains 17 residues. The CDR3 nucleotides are TGTGCCAGCAGCGCGGGACTAGCGGGAGTATCGACAGATACGCAGTATTTT. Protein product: CASSAGLAGVSTDTQYF.